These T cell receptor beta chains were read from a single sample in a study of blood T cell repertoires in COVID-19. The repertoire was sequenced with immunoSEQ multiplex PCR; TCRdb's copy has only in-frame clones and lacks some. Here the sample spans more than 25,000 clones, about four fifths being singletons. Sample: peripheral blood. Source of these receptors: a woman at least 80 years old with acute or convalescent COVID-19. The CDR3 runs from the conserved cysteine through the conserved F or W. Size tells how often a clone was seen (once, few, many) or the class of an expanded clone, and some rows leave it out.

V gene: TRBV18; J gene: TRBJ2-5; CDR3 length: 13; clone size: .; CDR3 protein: CASSPLQGETQYF
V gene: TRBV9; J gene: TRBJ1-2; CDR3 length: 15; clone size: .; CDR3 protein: CASSIEQFPAYGYTF
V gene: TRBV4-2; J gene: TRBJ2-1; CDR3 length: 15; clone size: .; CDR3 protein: CASSQERGAGNEQFF
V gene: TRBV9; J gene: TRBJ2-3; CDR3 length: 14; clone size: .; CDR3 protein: CASSLDWSTDTQYF
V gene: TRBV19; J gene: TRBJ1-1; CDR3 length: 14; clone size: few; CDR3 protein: CASSIDFGRTEAFF
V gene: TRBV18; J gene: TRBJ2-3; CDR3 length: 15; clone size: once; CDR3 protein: CASSSLADYTDTQYF
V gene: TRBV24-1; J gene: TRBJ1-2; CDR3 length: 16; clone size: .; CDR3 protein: CATSDLQRTEFYGYTF
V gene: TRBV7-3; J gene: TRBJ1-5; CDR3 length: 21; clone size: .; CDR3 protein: CASSLMSSGTGGPHFNQPQHF
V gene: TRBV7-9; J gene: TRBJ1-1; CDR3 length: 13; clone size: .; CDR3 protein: CASSRPAEGEAFF
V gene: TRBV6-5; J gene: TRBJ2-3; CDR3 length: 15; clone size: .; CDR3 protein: CASSYRDRGLYTQYF
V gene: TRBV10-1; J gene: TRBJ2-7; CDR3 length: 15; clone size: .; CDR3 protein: CASSDQGQGAREQYF
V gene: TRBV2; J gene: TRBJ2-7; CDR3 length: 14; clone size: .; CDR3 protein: CASRLLGGSYEQYF
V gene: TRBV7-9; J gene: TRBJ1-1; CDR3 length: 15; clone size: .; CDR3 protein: CASSRSGQRNTEAFF
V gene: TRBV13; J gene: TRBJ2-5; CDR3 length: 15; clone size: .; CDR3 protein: CASSWGEGQGKTQYF
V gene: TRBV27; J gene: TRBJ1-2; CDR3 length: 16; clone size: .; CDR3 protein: CASSYSGTGGAGGYTF
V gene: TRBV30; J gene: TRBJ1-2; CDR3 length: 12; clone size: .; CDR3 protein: CAWSVQGDGYTF